This paragraph covers one T cell receptor (beta chain) sequence. Seattle patient enrollment occurred during active infection, with longitudinal follow-up thereafter. Germline assignment: CDR1 SGHKS and CDR2 YYEKEE (reference sequence). The ends were cut back, 3 bases at V and 4 bases at J, with 9 bases in the middle. The CDR3 extends over 13 amino acids. This specimen comes from a study of blood T cell repertoires in COVID-19. Study-wide background: Samples representing acute and convalescent COVID-19 were sourced from the United States, Italy and Spain. T cells, B-cell-depleted T cells, or PBMCs provided the cDNA or gDNA that served as material.

Assay: immunoSEQ multiplex PCR; the TCRdb copy retains only in-frame clones and omits some. The data show fewer than 200,000 clones, approximately 87% seen once. The sequencing sample was made of peripheral blood. The chain combines TRBV5-5 with TRBJ2-3; no definite D call. The sequence was obtained from a woman between 65 and 79 years old with COVID-19, enrolled during active disease. As DNA, the CDR3 is TGTGCCAGCAGCTGGAGTCCCCCAGATACGCAGTATTTT. Protein sequence: CASSWSPPDTQYF.